These 30 T cell receptor beta chains share one sample of origin, sequenced in a study of CD8+ T cells in alopecia areata. As to time point: mouse skin 6 weeks after grafting, around onset of hair loss. Sequencing templates came from extracted RNA that was reverse transcribed into cDNA. Here immunoSEQ multiplex PCR was the method, and the copy in TCRdb shows in-frame clones only, minus some. The sample presents 4,500 to 7,000 clones, none singletons. This specimen consisted of skin, obtained at week 6. The receptors were sampled from a C3H/HeJ mouse with alopecia areata. The MHC haplotype of the strain is H2-k.

This clone occurred many times. Germline and genes here are mouse. The CDR3 end lies 4 residues beyond the end of the read and is filled in from the germline J gene. This chain links TRBV1 with TRBJ1-2, with 10 bases matching TRBD1. CDR3 length: 15 residues. Germline CDR1 reads NSQYPW; CDR2 reads LRSPGD (reference sequence). The V and J ends lost 2 bases and 4 bases, in that order; junction bases with no gene match: 4. Here the CDR3 reads CTCSARQGAASDYTF. The CDR3 DNA, read in part, is TGCACCTGCAGTGCACGACAGGGGGCGGCCTCC. Full variable domain (rest looked up from reference TRBV1 and TRBJ1-2): VTLLEQNPRWRLVPRGQAVNLRCILKNSQYPWMSWYQQDLQKQLQWLFTLRSPGDKEVKSLPGADYLATRVTDTELRLQVANMSQGRTLYCTCSARQGAASDYTFGSGTRLLVI.

A few counts support this clone. Genes and germline are mouse. Read data end 4 residues before the CDR3 end; the end is taken from the germline J gene. The chain couples TRBV13-2 to TRBJ2-1; 7 bases are shared with TRBD2. The trim removed 5 bases at V and 3 bases at J, leaving 5 bases unmatched. Germline-derived CDR1 and CDR2 are NNHNN and SYGAGS (reference sequence). This CDR3 region has 14 residues. Incomplete CDR3 DNA: TGTGCCAGCGGGGACCGGGGGGGCTATGCT. Encoded protein: CASGDRGGYA. The full CDR3 protein reads CASGDRGGYAEQFF.

This clone was observed many times. Gene and germline names: mouse. The read stops 4 residues short of the end of the CDR3; the missing end is completed from the germline J gene. V usage is TRBV1 and J usage is TRBJ2-4, with 9 bases identical to TRBD2. J lost 2 bases, V lost 0 bases, and 3 bases had no gene match. The CDR3 is 16 residues long. CDR1 and CDR2 (germline): NSQYPW, LRSPGD (reference sequence). CDR3 sequence reads: CTCSADLGGVQNTLYF. The sequenced CDR3 bases are TGCACCTGCAGTGCAGACCTGGGGGGGGTTCAAAAC.

The sample holds many counts of this clone. These gene names are mouse names. With the read ending 4 residues before the CDR3 end, the germline J gene is used to fill in that end. The J gene is TRBJ2-5, the V gene TRBV19; D is ambiguous. Germline V gene data show CDR1 as FNHDT and CDR2 as SITEND (reference sequence). The CDR3 runs 10 residues. The CDR3 sequence is CASSLDTQYF. The covered CDR3 bases are TGTGCCAGCAGTCTAGAC.

This clone was detected only a few times. Gene names are the mouse ones. The CDR3 is cut off 4 residues early in the read; its end comes from the germline J gene. J is TRBJ2-7 and V is TRBV19; 9 positions match TRBD2. The germline V gene encodes CDR1 FNHDT and CDR2 SITEND (reference sequence). V was clipped by 1 base and J by 0 bases; unmatched bases: 5. CDR3 size: 16 residues. The sequenced part of the CDR3 DNA is TGTGCCAGCAGTATAAGGCTGGGGGGGTTCTCCTAT. Translation gives CASSIRLGGFSY. The entire CDR3 sequence reads CASSIRLGGFSYEQYF.

As to this clone: The genes are named according to mouse. The read falls 4 residues short of the CDR3 end, and the missing part is taken from the germline J gene. The chain is built from TRBV13-3 and TRBJ2-1; no reliable D call. V was cut by 2 bases and J by 1 base, with 7 bases left in between. The CDR3 runs to 14 residues. The germline CDR1 and CDR2 sequences are NNHDY and SYVADS. The part of the CDR3 DNA that was read is TGTGCCAGCAGTGACACGACAAACTATGCT. The encoded protein is CASSDTTNYA. In full, the CDR3 reads CASSDTTNYAEQFF.

This clone was counted ten times or more. Genes here carry mouse names. The CDR3 end is not reached by the read, which stops 4 residues before it; the germline J gene fills it in. The chain recombines TRBV1 with TRBJ2-7, with 8 bases matching TRBD2. Per germline, CDR1 NSQYPW and CDR2 LRSPGD (reference sequence). The CDR3 contains 16 residues. The DNA read from the CDR3 is TGCACCTGCAGTGCAGATCAGTACTGGGGGTCTTAT. Translated, it gives CTCSADQYWGSY. The entire CDR3 protein is CTCSADQYWGSYEQYF. Based on the CDR3 plus reference TRBV1 and TRBJ2-7, the full variable domain is VTLLEQNPRWRLVPRGQAVNLRCILKNSQYPWMSWYQQDLQKQLQWLFTLRSPGDKEVKSLPGADYLATRVTDTELRLQVANMSQGRTLYCTCSADQYWGSYEQYFGPGTRLTVL.

This clone occurred many times. Gene names refer to mouse genes. The read terminates 3 residues ahead of where the CDR3 ends, so the germline J gene completes it. The chain uses TRBV13-3 and TRBJ1-6; the match to TRBD1 covers 8 bases. TRBJ1-6 is noted as an ORF with a role that remains uncertain. V gave up 5 bases and J gave up 3 bases; unmatched junction bases: 4. Germline V gene data show CDR1 as NNHDY and CDR2 as SYVADS. The CDR3 contains 15 residues. Partial CDR3 DNA: TGTGCCAGCAGCCTTACAGGGGGCTATAATTCGCCC. Translating it yields CASSLTGGYNSP. The whole CDR3 sequence is CASSLTGGYNSPLYF.

On this clone itself: Mouse gene names and germline throughout. The read terminates 4 residues before the CDR3 end, so the remaining end is supplied by the germline J gene. J is TRBJ2-2 and V is TRBV13-1, with D tentatively TRBD1 (5 bases). Looked up from germline, CDR1 is NSHNY and CDR2 is SYGAGN. With 3 bases removed from V and 4 bases from J, the gap between germline ends came to 7 bases. This CDR3 comprises 13 residues. This CDR3 is CASSGTFTGQLYF. CDR3 DNA, as far as it was read: TGTGCCAGCAGTGGGACATTCACCGGG.

This clone is termed medium-sized (0.01 to 0.1%). The gene names given are mouse names. With the read ending 4 residues before the CDR3 end, the germline J gene is used to fill in that end. The chain employs TRBV5 and TRBJ2-2; 9 nucleotides agree with TRBD1. CDR3 length: 17 residues. V lost 0 bases, J lost 3 bases, and 5 bases stayed unmatched. The germline V gene has CDR1 LGHNA and CDR2 YNLKQL (reference sequence). CDR3 region: CASSQDLDRGDTGQLYF. Incomplete CDR3 DNA: TGTGCCAGCAGCCAAGATTTGGACAGGGGTGACACCGGG.

Comments on this clone: The genes and germline here are from mouse. Sequencing ends 4 residues short of the CDR3 end; the germline J gene provides the rest. The rearrangement joins TRBV19 to TRBJ2-4, with 12 bases aligning to TRBD2. Germline assignment: CDR1 FNHDT and CDR2 SITEND (reference sequence). There are 14 residues in the CDR3. The CDR3 bases that were read are TGTGCCAGCAGTCCGACTGGGGGGGCTAAC. Amino acid sequence: CASSPTGGAN. The full CDR3 reads CASSPTGGANTLYF.

This clone has a count of ten or more. All gene names here are mouse names. The read stops 4 residues short of the end of the CDR3; the missing end is completed from the germline J gene. The chain recombines TRBV13-1 with TRBJ2-3; D is perhaps TRBD1 (6 bases). V was pared by 2 bases and J by 0 bases, with 10 bases between. This CDR3 comprises 15 residues. CDR1 is NSHNY and CDR2 is SYGAGN in the germline V gene. The CDR3 spells CASSDGQTSAETLYF. The covered CDR3 bases are TGTGCCAGCAGTGACGGACAGACTAGTGCAGAA.

This clone was seen repeatedly, ten times or more. The gene names here belong to mouse. The sequenced fragment ends 4 residues before the CDR3 boundary, so the rest is inferred from the germline J gene. The chain has TRBV3 and TRBJ2-2; tentatively, D is TRBD1 (5 bases). Trimming cost V 4 bases and J 0 bases, with 12 bases left between them. CDR1 and CDR2 (germline): SNHLY, FYNGKV (reference sequence). This CDR3 region has 16 residues. The CDR3 DNA, read in part, is TGTGCCAGCAGCTCCGACCGACAGCCAAACACCGGG. The encoded protein is CASSSDRQPNTG. The whole CDR3 reads CASSSDRQPNTGQLYF.

By its share, this clone is medium-sized. The genes are named according to mouse. The CDR3 end falls 4 residues outside the read, so it is completed with the germline J gene. The chain has TRBV17 and TRBJ1-1; D not certain. The V gene's germline CDR1 is MNHDT and CDR2 YYDKIL. The length of the CDR3 is 12 residues. Trimming left V 6 bases short and J 0 bases short, with 5 bases between. This CDR3 reads CASSLQNTEVFF. The CDR3 DNA, read in part, is TGTGCTAGCAGCCTACAGAACACA.

Concerning this clone: The genes and germline here are from mouse. The CDR3 is cut off 4 residues early in the read; its end comes from the germline J gene. V and J are TRBV31 and TRBJ2-5, with TRBD2 identical over 8 bases. CDR1 GKSSPN and CDR2 SITVG come from the germline V gene. The J segment lost 2 bases and the V segment lost 1 base, leaving 2 bases of the junction unmatched. The CDR3 length is 14 residues. The CDR3: CAWSQLGVQDTQYF. The CDR3 DNA, read in part, is TGTGCCTGGAGTCAACTGGGGGTCCAAGAC. The full variable domain, in which reference TRBV31 and TRBJ2-5 provide the parts outside the CDR3, is AQTIHQWPVAEIKAVGSPLSLGCTIKGKSSPNLYWYWQATGGTLQQLFYSITVGQVESVVQLNLSASRPKDDQFILSTEKLLLSHSGFYLCAWSQLGVQDTQYFGPGTRLLVL.

This clone was observed a few times. Gene and germline names: mouse. With the read ending 4 residues before the CDR3 end, the germline J gene is used to fill in that end. The chain joins TRBV31 to TRBJ2-3, with TRBD2 matching over 8 bases. Germline values: CDR1 GKSSPN, CDR2 SITVG. This CDR3 has 13 residues. J was trimmed by 3 bases and V by 2 bases; bases with no gene match: 1. CDR3 DNA (partial): TGTGCCTGGAGTTCTGGGGGGGCAGAA. Amino acid sequence: CAWSSGGAE. The complete CDR3 sequence is CAWSSGGAETLYF. The whole variable domain, remainder taken from reference TRBV31 and TRBJ2-3, is AQTIHQWPVAEIKAVGSPLSLGCTIKGKSSPNLYWYWQATGGTLQQLFYSITVGQVESVVQLNLSASRPKDDQFILSTEKLLLSHSGFYLCAWSSGGAETLYFGSGTRLTVL.

Worth noting for this clone: The gene names here belong to mouse. Read coverage stops 4 residues before the CDR3 terminus; the germline J gene supplies the remainder. The chain employs TRBV3 and TRBJ2-1, with TRBD2 matching 8 bases. The CDR3 loop spans 15 amino acids. The germline V gene encodes CDR1 SNHLY and CDR2 FYNGKV (reference sequence). CDR3 protein: CASSLALGGGAEQFF. The part of the CDR3 DNA that was read is TGTGCCAGCAGCTTAGCTCTGGGGGGAGGGGCT.

About this clone: Each gene name is a mouse one. The read falls 4 residues short of the CDR3 end, and the missing part is taken from the germline J gene. The chain recombines TRBV13-3 with TRBJ2-1; D is possibly TRBD1 (7 bases). Germline assignment: CDR1 NNHDY and CDR2 SYVADS. The CDR3 consists of 14 residues. CDR3 bases read: TGTGCCAGCAGTGAGGAGGGGGCGCGGGCT. Residues: CASSEEGARA. Given in full, the CDR3 is CASSEEGARAEQFF.

A word on this clone: Genes and germline are mouse. CDR3 DNA (partial): TGTGCCAGCAGTATATGGGACAGGGAGAAT. Translated: CASSIWDREN. The full-length CDR3 reads as CASSIWDRENEQYF. This rearrangement joins TRBV19 to TRBJ2-7, with 9 bases aligning to TRBD1. The CDR3 end is not reached by the read, which stops 4 residues before it; the germline J gene fills it in. The germline gives CDR1 FNHDT, CDR2 SITEND (reference sequence). The CDR3 sequence is 14 residues long.

Worth noting for this clone: These gene names are mouse names. From the germline J gene comes the end of the CDR3, since the read stops 4 residues before it. The V gene is TRBV5, the J gene TRBJ2-1; unclear D gene. V was clipped by 0 bases and J by 0 bases, with 6 bases between them. This CDR3 has 15 amino acids. In germline, CDR1 is LGHNA, CDR2 YNLKQL (reference sequence). The CDR3 bases that were read are TGTGCCAGCAGCCAAGAACAGAATAACTATGCT. It translates to CASSQEQNNYA. The CDR3 in its entirety is CASSQEQNNYAEQFF.

This clone was seen ten or more times. Gene labels here are mouse ones. The CDR3 extends 4 residues past the end of the read, so its final part is completed from the germline J gene. The chain couples TRBV13-3 to TRBJ2-7; a possible D gene is TRBD1 (6 bases). Trimming took off 0 bases at V and 2 bases at J, with 9 bases between the two ends. The CDR3 has 14 amino acids. Germline V CDR1 and CDR2: NNHDY, SYVADS. CDR3 sequence: CASSDAGHTYEQYF. The sequenced CDR3 bases are TGTGCCAGCAGTGATGCGGGACACACCTAT.

This clone has at least ten counts. These gene names are mouse names. The read ends 4 residues shy of where the CDR3 ends; the end is completed using the germline J gene. The genes are TRBV1 and TRBJ2-5, with D unclear. The germline V gene has CDR1 NSQYPW and CDR2 LRSPGD (reference sequence). The CDR3 extends over 12 amino acids. Incomplete CDR3 DNA: TGCACCTGCAGTGCAAGGGTGGAC. Protein product: CTCSARVD. The entire CDR3 reads CTCSARVDTQYF.

This clone has just a few counts. Mouse gene names apply. The CDR3 goes on 4 residues after the read ends, and that part is filled in from the germline J gene. The rearrangement joins TRBV1 to TRBJ2-7; D is ambiguous. The V gene's germline CDR1 is NSQYPW and CDR2 LRSPGD (reference sequence). Trimming took off 5 bases at V and 0 bases at J, with 11 bases between the two ends. This CDR3 is built from 14 residues. CDR3 DNA, as far as it was read: TGCACCTGCAGTCCGCGACAAAGCTCCTAT. Its protein is CTCSPRQSSY. The whole CDR3 is CTCSPRQSSYEQYF. Variable domain in full (rest from reference TRBV1 and TRBJ2-7): VTLLEQNPRWRLVPRGQAVNLRCILKNSQYPWMSWYQQDLQKQLQWLFTLRSPGDKEVKSLPGADYLATRVTDTELRLQVANMSQGRTLYCTCSPRQSSYEQYFGPGTRLTVL.

This clone showed up just a few times. The gene names here belong to mouse. Coverage ceases 4 residues before the CDR3 finishes, and the germline J gene fills in the end. The V call is TRBV13-2, the J call TRBJ2-5; perhaps TRBD1 as D (7 bases). Germline CDR1 reads NNHNN; CDR2 reads SYGAGS (reference sequence). This CDR3 spans 13 amino acids. V was clipped by 4 bases and J by 3 bases, with 9 bases between them. This CDR3 reads CASGKGAQDTQYF. The DNA read from the CDR3 is TGTGCCAGCGGTAAGGGGGCACAAGAC.

As concerns this clone: Germline and genes: mouse. From the germline J gene comes the end of the CDR3, since the read stops 4 residues before it. The rearrangement joins TRBV31 to TRBJ2-1; 7 bases map to TRBD1. V shed 3 bases, J shed 6 bases, and the junction held 8 bases outside the gene matches. Germline V gene sequence: CDR1 GKSSPN, CDR2 SITVG. The CDR3 totals 14 residues. CDR3 bases read: TGTGCCTGGAGGGAATTACAGGGGTTTGCT. Protein: CAWRELQGFA. The entire CDR3 reads CAWRELQGFAEQFF.

With regard to this clone: Gene names are the mouse ones. The read gets to within 4 residues of the CDR3 end, and the germline J gene fills in the rest. The V call is TRBV14, the J call TRBJ2-1, with 9 nucleotides matching TRBD1. V trimming: 4 bases; J trimming: 0 bases; junction bases outside the gene matches: 5. CDR3 length equals 16 residues. The germline V gene encodes CDR1 SGHDT and CDR2 FRDEAV. CDR3 sequence reads: CASSPRTGDNYAEQFF. Partial CDR3 DNA: TGTGCCAGCAGTCCCAGGACAGGGGATAACTATGCT.

This clone was counted a few times. Genes and germline come from the mouse. The read terminates 4 residues before the CDR3 end, so the remaining end is supplied by the germline J gene. The genes are TRBV13-1 and TRBJ2-7; TRBD2 agrees at 9 bases. V lost 0 bases and J lost 2; bases outside the gene matches: 0. Germline CDR1 reads NSHNY; CDR2 reads SYGAGN. This CDR3 has 14 amino acids. The covered CDR3 bases are TGTGCCAGCAGTGATGCTGGGGGGGCCTAT. Protein product: CASSDAGGAY. The full CDR3 protein is CASSDAGGAYEQYF.

This clone was seen many times. Gene labels here are mouse ones. The read halts 3 residues ahead of the CDR3 end, with the missing end drawn from the germline J gene. This sequence joins TRBV19 and TRBJ1-6; maybe TRBD1 (6 bases). TRBJ1-6 is an ORF for which the function is uncertain. The CDR3 is made up of 15 amino acids. Germline loops: CDR1 FNHDT, CDR2 SITEND (reference sequence). V gave up 5 bases and J gave up 3 bases, with 12 bases separating them. The sequenced part of the CDR3 DNA is TGTGCCAGCAGCCGCGGAGGGGGCTATAATTCGCCC. As protein: CASSRGGGYNSP. The full-length CDR3 reads as CASSRGGGYNSPLYF.

This clone occurred a few times. The gene names here belong to mouse. The sequenced fragment ends 4 residues before the CDR3 boundary, so the rest is inferred from the germline J gene. The rearrangement joins TRBV5 to TRBJ1-1; 7 bases are shared with TRBD1. V was pared by 3 bases and J by 0 bases, with 4 bases of the junction left unmatched. From germline, CDR1 is LGHNA and CDR2 YNLKQL (reference sequence). The CDR3 is 15 amino acids. Here the CDR3 reads CASSHPGTANTEVFF. The part of the CDR3 DNA that was read is TGTGCCAGCAGCCACCCCGGGACAGCAAACACA.

As concerns this clone: Mouse germline and gene names are used. The CDR3 extends 4 residues past the end of the read, so its final part is completed from the germline J gene. The rearrangement uses TRBV13-3 and TRBJ1-2; 7 bases line up with TRBD1. V lost 5 bases to trimming and J lost 0 bases; unmatched junction nucleotides: 13. This CDR3 is built from 17 residues. The germline V gene encodes CDR1 NNHDY and CDR2 SYVADS. Incomplete CDR3 DNA: TGTGCCAGCAGAGGGACACAGGGGCGGGAGACAAACTCC. It yields the protein CASRGTQGRETNS. The full CDR3 protein reads CASRGTQGRETNSDYTF.